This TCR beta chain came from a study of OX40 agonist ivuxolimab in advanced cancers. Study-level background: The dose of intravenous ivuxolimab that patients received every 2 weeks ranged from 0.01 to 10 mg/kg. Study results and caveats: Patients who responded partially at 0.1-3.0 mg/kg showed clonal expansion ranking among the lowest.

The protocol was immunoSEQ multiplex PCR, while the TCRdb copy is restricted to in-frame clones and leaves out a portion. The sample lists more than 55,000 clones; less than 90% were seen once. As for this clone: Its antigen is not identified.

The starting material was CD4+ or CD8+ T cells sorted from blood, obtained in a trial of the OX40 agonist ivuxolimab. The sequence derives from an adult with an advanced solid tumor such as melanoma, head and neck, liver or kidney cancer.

The CDR3 reads CASSYQGTVRETQYF. CDR3 DNA sequence: TGTGCCAGCAGTTACCAAGGGACTGTCCGTGAGACCCAGTACTTC. The rearrangement links TRBV6-5 to TRBJ2-5; D perhaps matches TRBD2 (6 bases). In germline, CDR1 is MNHEY, CDR2 SVGAGI. Deletions cut 2 bases from V and 5 bases from J, with 15 bases between. The CDR3 length is 15 residues.